This T cell receptor (beta chain) was sequenced in a study of PD-1 blockade in classical Hodgkin lymphoma. Study overall: Intravenous nivolumab at 3 mg/kg was given to patients every 2 weeks.

Findings and caveats of the study: The study found complete responders had baseline diversity similar to newly diagnosed patients.

The germline gives CDR1 SGHDN, CDR2 FVKESK. The CDR3 totals 13 residues. Trimming pared 5 bases from V and 3 bases from J, leaving 8 bases between. Relapse was seen in all patients after autologous stem cell transplantation, and brentuximab vedotin exposure was variable. About this clone: The antigen remains unidentified.

Using immunoSEQ multiplex PCR, the repertoire was profiled, and TCRdb retains in-frame clones only, with some absent. Among 20,000 to 30,000 clones listed, approximately 80% were seen once. This sequence originates from a human donor with classical Hodgkin lymphoma. The chain employs TRBV14 and TRBJ2-1, with D perhaps matching TRBD2 (5 bases). The source material was peripheral blood mononuclear cells (PBMCs), sampled before the second cycle of nivolumab. CDR3 coding DNA: TGTGCCAGCAGCACAGCGGACTACAATGAGCAGTTCTTC. Translated: CASSTADYNEQFF.